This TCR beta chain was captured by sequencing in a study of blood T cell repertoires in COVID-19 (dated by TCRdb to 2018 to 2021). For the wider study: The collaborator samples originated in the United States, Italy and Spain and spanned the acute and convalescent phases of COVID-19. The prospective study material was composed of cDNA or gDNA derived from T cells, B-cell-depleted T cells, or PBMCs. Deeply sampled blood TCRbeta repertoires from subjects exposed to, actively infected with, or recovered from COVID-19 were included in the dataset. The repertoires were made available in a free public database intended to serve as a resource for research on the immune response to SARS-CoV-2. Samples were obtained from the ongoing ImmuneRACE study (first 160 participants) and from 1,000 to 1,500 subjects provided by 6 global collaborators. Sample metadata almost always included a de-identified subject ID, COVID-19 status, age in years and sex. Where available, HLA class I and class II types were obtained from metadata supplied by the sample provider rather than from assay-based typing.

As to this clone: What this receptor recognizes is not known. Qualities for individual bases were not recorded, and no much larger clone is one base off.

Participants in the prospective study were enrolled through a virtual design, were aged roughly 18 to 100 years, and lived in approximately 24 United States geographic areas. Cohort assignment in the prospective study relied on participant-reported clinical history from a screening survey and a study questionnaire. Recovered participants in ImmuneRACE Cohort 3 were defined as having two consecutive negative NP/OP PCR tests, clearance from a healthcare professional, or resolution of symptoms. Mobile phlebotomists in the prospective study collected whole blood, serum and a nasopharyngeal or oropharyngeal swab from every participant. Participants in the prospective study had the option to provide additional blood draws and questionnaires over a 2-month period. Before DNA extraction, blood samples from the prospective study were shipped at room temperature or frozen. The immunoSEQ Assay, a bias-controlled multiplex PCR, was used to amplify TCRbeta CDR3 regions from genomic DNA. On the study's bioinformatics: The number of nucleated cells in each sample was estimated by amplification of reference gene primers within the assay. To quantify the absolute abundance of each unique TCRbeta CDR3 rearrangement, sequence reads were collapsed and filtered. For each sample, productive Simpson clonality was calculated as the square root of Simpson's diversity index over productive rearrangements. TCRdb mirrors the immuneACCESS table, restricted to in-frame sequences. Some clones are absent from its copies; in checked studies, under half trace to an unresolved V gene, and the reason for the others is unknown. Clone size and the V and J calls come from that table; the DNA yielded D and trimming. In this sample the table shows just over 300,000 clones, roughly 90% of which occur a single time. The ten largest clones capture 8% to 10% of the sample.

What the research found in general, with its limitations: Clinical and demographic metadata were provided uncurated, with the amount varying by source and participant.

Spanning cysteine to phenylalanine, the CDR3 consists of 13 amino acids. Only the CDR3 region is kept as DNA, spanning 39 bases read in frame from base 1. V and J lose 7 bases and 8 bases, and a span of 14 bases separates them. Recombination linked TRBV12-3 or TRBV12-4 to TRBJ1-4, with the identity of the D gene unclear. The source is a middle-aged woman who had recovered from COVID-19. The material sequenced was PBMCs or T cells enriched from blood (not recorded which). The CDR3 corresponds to CASNSPPEEKLFF. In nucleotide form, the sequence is TGTGCCAGCAACTCCCCGCCTGAGGAAAAACTGTTTTTT.